These 17 T cell receptor beta chains were sequenced from one sample in a study of cytomegalovirus exposure and HLA in healthy donors (dated by TCRdb to the late 2010s). The library came from the immunoSEQ multiplex PCR assay. For the multiplex PCR, a mixture combining 60 forward primers for TCR Vbeta segments and 13 reverse primers for TCR Jbeta segments was used. As stored in TCRdb, this immuneACCESS dataset retains in-frame rearrangements with V and J assigned. A fraction of the clones does not appear; measured against another copy, unresolved V genes explain less than half of the discrepancy, and the remainder lacks a known reason. The sample profile shows 150,000 to 200,000 clones; roughly 80% of them were found once. About 1.4% of the sample comes from the top ten. Sequencing used PBMCs. These receptors came from a woman aged 25 to 45 in good health and CMV-seronegative.

The chain has TRBV5-1 and TRBJ1-1, with D hard to call. The length of the CDR3 is 13 residues. CDR1 is SGHRS, CDR2 YFSETQ, per germline. V was trimmed by 4 bases and J by 1 base, leaving 8 bases between them. CDR3 in amino acids: CASSPSPNTEAFF. In DNA, the CDR3 is TGCGCCAGCAGCCCGTCCCCGAACACTGAAGCTTTCTTT.

This clone showed up just once. The chain combines TRBV11-3 with TRBJ1-1; D is perhaps TRBD1 (6 bases). Trimming shortened V by 3 bases and J by 3 bases, and 11 bases separated the two germline ends. The germline V gene has CDR1 SGHNT and CDR2 YENEEA. CDR3 length: 14 amino acids. As DNA, the CDR3 is TGTGCCAGCAGCTTTTCGGGGGGGCACACTGAAGCTTTCTTT. Translating it yields CASSFSGGHTEAFF.

The chain recombines TRBV27 with TRBJ1-1; 7 bases align to TRBD1. The CDR3 consists of 16 residues. J gave up 1 base and V 6 bases, and 11 bases lay outside the gene matches. CDR1 is MNHEY and CDR2 is SMNVEV in the germline V gene (reference sequence). CDR3 sequence: CASRHHVRTGNTEAFF. The CDR3, as DNA: TGTGCCAGCAGGCATCACGTACGGACAGGGAACACTGAAGCTTTCTTT.

For this clone: One end of the junction fails to match germline, which may point to a read error. This chain uses TRBV5-1 with TRBJ2-7; D remains ambiguous. CDR3 size: 14 residues. Germline lookup yields CDR1 SGHRS and CDR2 YFSETQ. The CDR3 loop is CASSLDSPSDEQYF. The CDR3 DNA reads as TGCGCCAGCAGCTTGGACAGTCCCTCCGACGAGCAGTACTTC.

The DNA for the CDR3 is TGTGCCATCAGTGAGTCACGAGCGGGGACAGGGCCTTCGGCCCAGCATTTT. It codes for CAISESRAGTGPSAQHF. The V gene is TRBV10-3, the J gene TRBJ1-5; 9 nucleotides line up with TRBD1. Germline V gene sequence: CDR1 ENHRY, CDR2 SYGVKD. CDR3 length: 17 residues. J lost 11 bases, V lost 0 bases, and 14 bases had no gene match.

The chain employs TRBV5-1 and TRBJ2-5; 8 bases line up with TRBD2. The V segment lost 2 bases and the J segment 3 bases; nucleotides outside the gene matches: 9. CDR3 length equals 16 residues. Germline V gene sequence: CDR1 SGHRS, CDR2 YFSETQ. CDR3 coding DNA: TGCGCCAGCAGCTTTCGGGGCGGGGGGCCTGAAGAGACCCAGTACTTC. This sequence encodes CASSFRGGGPEETQYF.

In its sample, this clone was seen a few times. This chain connects TRBV2 to TRBJ1-1; no definite D call. The CDR3 is made up of 13 amino acids. Germline V CDR1 and CDR2: SNHLY, FYNNEI. V lost 4 bases, J lost 3 bases, and 9 bases lay in between. This chain's CDR3 is CASSVNGDTEAFF. As DNA, the CDR3 is TGTGCCAGCAGTGTTAACGGGGACACTGAAGCTTTCTTT.

The chain employs TRBV5-4 and TRBJ2-4; TRBD1 might be the D (5 bases). The germline CDR1 and CDR2 sequences are SGHNT and YYREEE (reference sequence). The CDR3 is 13 amino acids. Between the trimmed V and J ends, which lost 0 bases and 9 bases, there was a span of 10 bases. CDR3 sequence reads: CASSLDRTGIQYF. CDR3 DNA: TGTGCCAGCAGCTTGGACAGGACGGGCATTCAGTACTTC.

The chain combines TRBV5-6 with TRBJ1-1; 7 bases agree with TRBD1. The germline V gene has CDR1 SGHDT and CDR2 YYEEEE. This CDR3 has 13 residues. The V and J ends lost 3 bases and 4 bases, in that order; junction bases with no gene match: 3. CDR3 region: CASSSTGATEAFF. CDR3 nucleotides: TGTGCCAGCAGCTCCACAGGGGCCACTGAAGCTTTCTTT. The variable domain in full, with the rest retrieved from reference TRBV5-6 and TRBJ1-1, is DAGVTQSPTHLIKTRGQQVTLRCSPKSGHDTVSWYQQALGQGPQFIFQYYEEEERQRGNFPDRFSGHQFPNYSSELNVNALLLGDSALYLCASSSTGATEAFFGQGTRLTVV.

The genes are TRBV5-1 and TRBJ1-1; TRBD1 aligns across 7 bases. Germline V gene data show CDR1 as SGHRS and CDR2 as YFSETQ. With V trimmed by 4 bases and J by 5 bases, 8 bases remained unmatched. This CDR3 has 14 amino acids. CDR3: CASSPGTVETEAFF. The CDR3 nucleotides read TGCGCCAGCAGCCCTGGGACAGTCGAGACTGAAGCTTTCTTT. The entire variable domain, with the rest obtained from reference TRBV5-1 and TRBJ1-1, is as follows: KAGVTQTPRYLIKTRGQQVTLSCSPISGHRSVSWYQQTPGQGLQFLFEYFSETQRNKGNFPGRFSGRQFSNSRSEMNVSTLELGDSALYLCASSPGTVETEAFFGQGTRLTVV.

The rearrangement joins TRBV5-1 to TRBJ1-4; TRBD1 matches 9 bases. The CDR3 runs to 15 residues. Trimming took 2 bases from V and 3 from J; bases not matched to a gene: 2. Looked up from germline, CDR1 is SGHRS and CDR2 is YFSETQ. CDR3 sequence: CASSFTGGANEKLFF. The CDR3 nucleotides are TGCGCCAGCAGCTTTACAGGGGGCGCTAATGAAAAACTGTTTTTT.

This chain connects TRBV9 to TRBJ1-1, with a weak D call TRBD1 (5 bases). CDR3 length equals 14 residues. V shed 0 bases and J shed 1 base, with 7 bases lying between them. The germline gives CDR1 SGDLS, CDR2 YYNGEE. In DNA form, the CDR3 reads TGTGCCAGCAGCGTAGTGCAGGGGAACACTGAAGCTTTCTTT. It encodes CASSVVQGNTEAFF.

The chain employs TRBV30 and TRBJ1-1; 7 bases align to TRBD1. Germline assignment: CDR1 GTSNPN and CDR2 SVGIG (reference sequence). V shed 4 bases and J 0 bases; nucleotides not matched to a gene: 14. The CDR3 consists of 17 residues. The CDR3 sequence: CAWKGIRTGVMNTEAFF. CDR3 in DNA: TGTGCCTGGAAGGGGATACGGACAGGAGTCATGAACACTGAAGCTTTCTTT.

The chain joins TRBV6-6 to TRBJ2-2, with TRBD1 matching 8 bases. The CDR3 is 13 residues long. V lost 6 bases to trimming and J lost 5 bases; unmatched junction nucleotides: 2. Germline V CDR1 and CDR2: MNHNY, SVGAGI (reference sequence). The chain's CDR3 is CASSRQGTGELFF. CDR3 in DNA: TGTGCCAGCAGCCGACAGGGGACCGGGGAGCTGTTTTTT.

Points on this clone: Within the sample, other DNA sequences also encode this same CDR3. The gene calls are TRBV5-1 and TRBJ1-1, with D perhaps TRBD1 (6 bases). The CDR3 loop spans 14 amino acids. V lost 0 bases and J 1 base, leaving 7 bases between the germline ends. Germline CDR1 reads SGHRS; CDR2 reads YFSETQ. The CDR3 DNA reads TGCGCCAGCAGCTTGGAAGGGGGGAACACTGAAGCTTTCTTT. Translating it yields CASSLEGGNTEAFF.

V and J are TRBV6-6 and TRBJ1-2; TRBD1 matches 7 bases. V dropped 2 bases and J dropped 5; count of bases not matched to a gene: 8. The CDR3 consists of 15 residues. Germline-derived CDR1 and CDR2 are MNHNY and SVGAGI (reference sequence). The CDR3, as DNA: TGTGCCAGCAGTTACGAGAACAGGGGTGGATATGGCTACACCTTC. Translated, it gives CASSYENRGGYGYTF.

This clone was seen more than once but under ten times. J is TRBJ2-2 and V is TRBV9, with D unresolved. Per the germline V gene, CDR1 is SGDLS and CDR2 is YYNGEE. V gave up 3 bases and J gave up 4 bases, with 4 bases separating them. The CDR3 contains 12 residues. The CDR3 here is CASSALTGELFF. Written as DNA, the CDR3 is TGTGCCAGCAGCGCCCTCACCGGGGAGCTGTTTTTT.